This T cell receptor beta chain is drawn from a study of T cells after somatic rescue of genetic block. This clone was counted only a few times. Germline trimming cut 5 bases from V and 0 bases from J; bases unmatched to any gene: 8. This CDR3 is 16 amino acids long. In germline, CDR1 is SGHVS, CDR2 FNYEAQ. The protocol was immunoSEQ multiplex PCR, while the TCRdb copy is restricted to in-frame clones and leaves out a portion. The repertoire holds around 14,000 clones, with approximately 75% as singletons. Material: peripheral blood mononuclear cells (PBMCs). The sequence was collected from a man aged 18 to 30. V gene TRBV7-6 combines with J gene TRBJ2-7; 9 bases match TRBD1. CDR3 in amino acids: CASSAGQGPSSYEQYF. CDR3 DNA sequence: TGTGCCAGCAGCGCGGGACAGGGCCCTAGCTCCTACGAGCAGTACTTC.